This is a list of T cell receptor beta chains from one sample in a study of T-cell reconstitution after alpha-beta-depleted transplantation in children. MiXCR, run by TCRdb on the PCR reads, gives a single entry per CDR3 protein. The sample carries a few hundred thousand distinct CDR3 sequences, roughly 18% recorded once. Sequenced here: PBMCs from the stem cell graft donor, sampled from the stem cell graft. The source of these receptors is a human donor who donated a stem cell graft to a child with acute lymphoblastic leukemia. CDR3s include the opening cysteine and the closing phenylalanine or tryptophan.

v_call | cdr3_aa
TRBV12-3/TRBV12-4 | CASSLLLYEQYF
TRBV24-1 | CATSDRVTDTQYF
TRBV5-1 | CASRTDSNEQYF
TRBV14 | CASSQVRTSYHNEQFF
TRBV12-3/TRBV12-4 | CASSPGTGAHNEQFF
TRBV20-1 | CSARQEPYEQYF
TRBV19 | CASSARQNTEAFF
TRBV20-1 | CSARDRGSVYEQFF
TRBV20-1 | CSAGQGNEKLFF
TRBV12-3/TRBV12-4 | CASSSDFNEQFF
TRBV5-1 | CASSRRDANTGELFF
TRBV6-2/TRBV6-3 | CASSLVSWPQHF
TRBV9 | CAGGRTGPLGEAFF
TRBV3-1 | CASSQVISGLAGEQFF
TRBV15 | CATSRDPGERNTF
TRBV11-2 | CASIRASGTNEQFF
TRBV12-3/TRBV12-4 | CASTLGGTNQPQHF
TRBV19 | CASSPGSGELFF
TRBV6-1 | CASRNLGLGYEQYF